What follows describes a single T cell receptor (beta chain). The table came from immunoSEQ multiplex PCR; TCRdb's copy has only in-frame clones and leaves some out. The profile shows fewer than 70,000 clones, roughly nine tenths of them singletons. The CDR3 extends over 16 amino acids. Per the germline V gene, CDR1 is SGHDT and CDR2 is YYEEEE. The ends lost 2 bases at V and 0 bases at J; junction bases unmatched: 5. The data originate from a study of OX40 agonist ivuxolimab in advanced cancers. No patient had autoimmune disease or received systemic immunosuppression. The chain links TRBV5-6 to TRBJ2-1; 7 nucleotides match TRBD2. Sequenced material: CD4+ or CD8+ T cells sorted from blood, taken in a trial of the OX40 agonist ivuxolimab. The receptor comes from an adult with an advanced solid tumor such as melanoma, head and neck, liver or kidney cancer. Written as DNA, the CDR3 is TGTGCCAGCAGCTTCCTAGCGGTCAGCTCCTACAATGAGCAGTTCTTC. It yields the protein CASSFLAVSSYNEQFF.